This TCR beta chain stems from a study of long-term antiretroviral therapy in people with HIV. The overall study: By about a decade, the earliest samples predate the 2015 immediate-ART recommendation. Study-level results: With ART, diversity went up but was still lower than in transplant donor controls.

Survey level was the resolution at which the v3.0 immunoSEQ assay ran. Generated by immunoSEQ multiplex PCR, the TCRdb table keeps only in-frame clones and is missing some. The data hold about 20,000 clones, with around 87% observed a single time. This clone was picked up one time. The antigen is unknown. The sequence was obtained from a woman between 45 and 65 years old with HIV. The input for sequencing was unsorted PBMCs, taken around 2.7 years after starting antiretroviral therapy.

The CDR3 sequence is CASSQDSGSYNEQFF. Here the CDR3 DNA reads TGCGCCAGCAGCCAAGATAGCGGGTCGTACAATGAGCAGTTCTTC. The chain links TRBV4-1 to TRBJ2-1, with 7 positions matching TRBD2. The CDR3 is 15 amino acids. Unmatched junction bases numbered 3, after V lost 0 bases and J lost 4 bases. The germline gives CDR1 MGHRA, CDR2 YSYEKL.